The rows below give T cell receptor beta chains drawn from one sample of a study of blood T cell repertoires in COVID-19. Sequencing was performed with immunoSEQ multiplex PCR; in TCRdb, only in-frame clones are kept and a portion is missing. The repertoire holds hundreds of thousands of clones, with over 80% as singletons. Source material: peripheral blood. Receptor source: a woman in her forties or fifties with COVID-19, enrolled during active disease. CDR3s include the opening cysteine and the closing phenylalanine or tryptophan. The order of the fields is J gene, clone size, D gene, V gene, CDR3 DNA, CDR3 protein. The D gene is left open where the match is weak. Clone size is given for some rows only: seen once, a few or many times, or a class if the clone is expanded.

TRBJ1-5	-	-	TRBV5-6	TGTGCCAGCAGCTTGTACTCTCAGCCCCAGCATTTT	CASSLYSQPQHF
TRBJ2-7	-	TRBD1	TRBV10-1	TGCGCCAGCAGCTACCCCGGGACAGGGGTGTGGGAGCAGTACTTC	CASSYPGTGVWEQYF
TRBJ2-1	-	TRBD2	TRBV24-1	TGTGCCACCAGTGTCGCTAGCGGGAGAGTGGATGAGCAGTTCTTC	CATSVASGRVDEQFF
TRBJ2-6	-	-	TRBV5-1	TGCGCCAGCAGTGAGGGATTGAGGTATGAGGCCAACGTCCTGACTTTC	CASSEGLRYEANVLTF
TRBJ2-7	-	TRBD2	TRBV18	TGTGCCAGCTCACCAGCCTTAGCGGGAGACGAGCAGTACTTC	CASSPALAGDEQYF
TRBJ1-5	-	TRBD1	TRBV10-2	TGCGCCAGCAGTGCGGACAGGGAACTTCGGCCCCAGCATTTT	CASSADRELRPQHF
TRBJ2-7	-	TRBD1	TRBV6-5	TGTGCCAGCAGTTACTCGCGACAGGGCGGCTACGAGCAGTACTTC	CASSYSRQGGYEQYF
TRBJ1-5	-	TRBD1	TRBV19	TGTGCCAGTAGTGACAGGGGAACGGGGCCCCAGCATTTT	CASSDRGTGPQHF
TRBJ2-1	-	TRBD2	TRBV10-3	TGTGCCATCAGTGGGACTAGCGGCGGAGGGTACAATGAGCAGTTCTTC	CAISGTSGGGYNEQFF
TRBJ1-2	-	TRBD1	TRBV6-2/TRBV6-3	TGTGCCAGCAGTTATGAATTCCCGGGACAGGGACCGGGCTACACCTTC	CASSYEFPGQGPGYTF
TRBJ2-2	few	-	TRBV5-4	TGTGCCAGCAGCTTTCCAGGGGTTGGCACCGGGGAGCTGTTTTTT	CASSFPGVGTGELFF
TRBJ1-2	-	-	TRBV6-5	TGTGCCAGCAACCTACTCGTCGACACAATAGTTGGCTACACCTTC	CASNLLVDTIVGYTF
TRBJ1-1	once	-	TRBV5-1	TGCGCCAGCAGCCTCCGGGACACAGAAGCTTTCTTT	CASSLRDTEAFF
TRBJ2-1	once	TRBD2	TRBV9	TGTGCCAGCAGCGTAGCCATTCGGACCCAGGGACTAGGTCACTACAATGAGCAGTTCTTC	CASSVAIRTQGLGHYNEQFF
TRBJ1-1	-	TRBD1	TRBV19	TGTGCCAGTAGGCAATTCGGACAGGGGGGGCAAGCTTTCTTT	CASRQFGQGGQAFF
TRBJ1-2	-	TRBD1	TRBV7-9	TGTGCCAGCAGCACGAATGGTCGGGGGACAGGCAGGAGCTACACCTTC	CASSTNGRGTGRSYTF
TRBJ1-2	-	TRBD1	TRBV6-1	TGTGCCAGCAGTGACACAGGGGCGACCACCTTC	CASSDTGATTF
TRBJ2-7	-	-	TRBV21-1	TGTGCCAGCACCACACCCCCTCTCTCACCACCCTACGAGCAGTACTTC	CASTTPPLSPPYEQYF
TRBJ2-7	once	TRBD1	TRBV30	TGTGCCTGGAGCGCGGACAGGGAATCTCACGAGCAGTACTTC	CAWSADRESHEQYF
TRBJ1-1	-	-	TRBV3-1/TRBV3-2	TGTGCCACAGGGATGAACACTGAAGCTTTCTTT	CATGMNTEAFF
TRBJ2-1	once	-	TRBV7-9	TGTGCCAGCAGCCCGTCACGCGGCCGCAGCTCCTACAATGAGCAGTTCTTC	CASSPSRGRSSYNEQFF
TRBJ1-1	-	-	TRBV19	TGTGCCAGTAGCACCGGGTGGAGGTTGACTGAAAAGACTTTCTTT	CASSTGWRLTEKTFF
TRBJ1-6	-	TRBD1	TRBV11-3	TGTGCCAGCAGCCAGGGACAGGCAAATTCACCCCTCCACTTT	CASSQGQANSPLHF
TRBJ2-3	-	TRBD2	TRBV2	TGTGCCAGCGACCCCTCGGGACTAGCGCCCGCCACAGATACGCAGTATTTT	CASDPSGLAPATDTQYF
TRBJ1-1	-	-	TRBV29-1	TGCAGCGTGCTCATCAAGGGACTGATGAACACTGAAGCTTTCTTT	CSVLIKGLMNTEAFF
TRBJ2-7	-	TRBD2	TRBV6-1	TGTGCCAGCAGTGAAGGGACTAGTTGGCGGGAGCAGTACTTC	CASSEGTSWREQYF
TRBJ2-3	-	-	TRBV25-1	TGTGCCAGCAGTGAATCACGGGGAGCAGATACGCAGTATTTT	CASSESRGADTQYF
TRBJ2-7	-	-	TRBV7-3	TGTGCCAGCAGCTTCTCTACGGGAACAACTGTCTACGAGCAGTACTTC	CASSFSTGTTVYEQYF
TRBJ2-7	few	TRBD2	TRBV2	TGTGCCAGCAGGGCGGGACTAGCAAGCTCCTACGAGCAGTACTTC	CASRAGLASSYEQYF
TRBJ1-1	-	-	TRBV5-1	TGCGCCAGCAGGCGGATTGGGGAGGGGGCTGAAGCTTTCTTT	CASRRIGEGAEAFF
TRBJ2-3	-	-	TRBV11-2	TGTGCCAGCAGCTTAGTTCGAGCGGGCCCCACAGATACGCAGTATTTT	CASSLVRAGPTDTQYF
TRBJ2-1	-	-	TRBV7-3	TGTGCCAGCAGTTCAATAACAGGGAATGAGCAGTTCTTC	CASSSITGNEQFF
TRBJ2-3	-	TRBD2	TRBV25-1	TGTGCCAGCAGTCCCCATAGGCTAGCGGGTAGCACAGATACGCAGTATTTT	CASSPHRLAGSTDTQYF
TRBJ1-6	-	-	TRBV5-1	TGCGCCAGCAGCTATACAGGGACTAATAATTCACCCCTCCACTTT	CASSYTGTNNSPLHF
TRBJ1-6	-	-	TRBV7-9	TGTGCCAGCAGCTTAGGTGTCGAGGGTTCACCCCTCCACTTT	CASSLGVEGSPLHF
TRBJ2-3	-	-	TRBV14	TGTGCCAGCAGCCAAGTCCGGAGCACAGATACGCAGTATTTT	CASSQVRSTDTQYF
TRBJ2-7	-	-	TRBV25-1	TGTGCCAGCAGTGACAGGGGAATGAAGTCGTACGAGCAGTACTTC	CASSDRGMKSYEQYF
TRBJ2-5	-	TRBD2	TRBV7-2	TGTGCCAGCAGCTTGGCGGGAGGCGACCAAGAGACCCAGTACTTC	CASSLAGGDQETQYF
TRBJ2-5	-	TRBD1	TRBV4-2	TGTGCCAGCAGCCAAGATAATAAACAGGGGCAAGAGACCCAGTACTTC	CASSQDNKQGQETQYF
TRBJ1-2	-	-	TRBV5-1	TGCGCCAGCAAGGAGGTTGAGCATGGCTACACCTTC	CASKEVEHGYTF
TRBJ2-2	-	-	TRBV5-1	TGCGCCAGCAGCCAAACGGGACAGAACACCGGGGAGCTGTTTTTT	CASSQTGQNTGELFF
TRBJ1-5	-	TRBD1	TRBV19	TGTGCCATAATCCCCGGGACAGGGCATTTTCAGCCCCAGCATTTT	CAIIPGTGHFQPQHF
TRBJ1-1	-	TRBD1	TRBV7-9	TGTGCCAGCAGCTTAGAGGGGACCCGGACAGGGAACACTGAAGCTTTCTTT	CASSLEGTRTGNTEAFF
TRBJ2-7	few	TRBD2	TRBV18	TGTGCCAGCTCACCAGTGCTAGCGGGAGTATCCCCATACGAGCAGTACTTC	CASSPVLAGVSPYEQYF
TRBJ2-1	-	TRBD2	TRBV3-1/TRBV3-2	TGTGCCAGCAGCCAAGGAACTAGCGGGAGACTTGAGCAGTTCTTC	CASSQGTSGRLEQFF
TRBJ1-1	-	-	TRBV11-2	TGTGCCAGCAGCTCCTCGAACACAGAGAACACTGAAGCTTTCTTT	CASSSSNTENTEAFF
TRBJ2-2	-	TRBD2	TRBV10-1	TGCGCCAGCAGCCCAGCCGGGACTACAGACGGGGAGCTGTTTTTT	CASSPAGTTDGELFF
TRBJ2-7	few	-	TRBV6-1	TGTGCCAGCAGTGAAGCCCGAATAGTAAACGAGCAGTACTTC	CASSEARIVNEQYF
TRBJ2-7	-	TRBD1	TRBV7-9	TGTGCCAGCAGCTTAGTGATGACAGGGGGAGTACACGAGCAGTACTTC	CASSLVMTGGVHEQYF
TRBJ2-1	-	-	TRBV9	TGTGCCAGCAGCGTAGTAGCGACGAGCTCCTACAATGAGCAGTTCTTC	CASSVVATSSYNEQFF
TRBJ2-3	-	TRBD2	TRBV11-3	TGTGCCAGCAGCTTGACGGCGGGAGGTTTTTCAGATACGCAGTATTTT	CASSLTAGGFSDTQYF
TRBJ2-1	-	-	TRBV27	TGTGCCAGCAGTTTACCCCCTTCCAGGATGGATTACAATGAGCAGTTCTTC	CASSLPPSRMDYNEQFF